This TCR beta chain was recovered during a study of T cell responses to AZD1222 COVID-19 vaccine. Assay used: immunoSEQ multiplex PCR; TCRdb lists only in-frame clones, some missing. This sample has about 150,000 clones, with around 93% found just once. Whole-study results and caveats: Repertoires were obtained only post-peak T cell response.

Comments on this clone: Its antigen remains unknown.

This CDR3 has 15 amino acids. Germline V CDR1 and CDR2: SGHRS, YFSETQ. V was clipped by 4 bases and J by 4 bases; unmatched bases: 10. The receptor was isolated from an adult in good health. The chain couples TRBV5-1 to TRBJ1-1; 7 bases match TRBD1. The specimen comprised peripheral blood, sampled on day 0 of AZD1222 vaccination. The CDR3 loop is CASSAEGQSRTEAFF. CDR3 coding DNA: TGCGCCAGCAGCGCCGAGGGACAGTCTCGCACTGAAGCTTTCTTT.